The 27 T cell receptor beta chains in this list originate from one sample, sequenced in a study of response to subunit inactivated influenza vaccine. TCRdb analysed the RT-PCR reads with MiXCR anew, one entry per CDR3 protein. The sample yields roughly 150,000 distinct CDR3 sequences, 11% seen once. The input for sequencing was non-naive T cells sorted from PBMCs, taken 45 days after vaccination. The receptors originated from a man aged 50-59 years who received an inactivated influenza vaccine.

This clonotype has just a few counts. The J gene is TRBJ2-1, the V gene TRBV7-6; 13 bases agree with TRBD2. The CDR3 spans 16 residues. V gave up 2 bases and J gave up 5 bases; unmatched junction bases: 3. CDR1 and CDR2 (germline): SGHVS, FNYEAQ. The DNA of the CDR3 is TGTGCCAGCAGCTTAATTGGGACTAGCGGGAACAATGAGCAGTTCTTC. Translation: CASSLIGTSGNNEQFF.

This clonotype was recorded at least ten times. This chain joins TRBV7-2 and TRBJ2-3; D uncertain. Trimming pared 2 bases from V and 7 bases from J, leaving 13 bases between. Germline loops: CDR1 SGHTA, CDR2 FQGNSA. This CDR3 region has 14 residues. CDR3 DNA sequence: TGTGCCAGCAGCTTAAGCCGCGGCCAGAATACGCAGTATTTT. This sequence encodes CASSLSRGQNTQYF. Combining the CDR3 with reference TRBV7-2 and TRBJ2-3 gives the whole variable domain GAGVSQSPSNKVTEKGKDVELRCDPISGHTALYWYRQSLGQGLEFLIYFQGNSAPDKSGLPSDRFSAERTGGSVSTLTIQRTQQEDSAVYLCASSLSRGQNTQYFGPGTRLTVL.

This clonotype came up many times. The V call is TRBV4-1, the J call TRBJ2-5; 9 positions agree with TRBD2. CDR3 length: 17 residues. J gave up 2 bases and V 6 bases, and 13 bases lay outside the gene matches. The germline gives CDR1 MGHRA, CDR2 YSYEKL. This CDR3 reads CASRRWLAGIMQETQYF. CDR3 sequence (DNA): TGCGCCAGCAGAAGGTGGCTAGCGGGGATAATGCAAGAGACCCAGTACTTC.

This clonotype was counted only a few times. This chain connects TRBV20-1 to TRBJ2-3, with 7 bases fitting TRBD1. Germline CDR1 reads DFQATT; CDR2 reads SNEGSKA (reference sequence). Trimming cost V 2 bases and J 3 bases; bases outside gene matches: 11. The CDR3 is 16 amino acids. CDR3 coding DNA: TGCAGTGCTAGACCCTCCGGGACAGAGCCTACAGATACGCAGTATTTT. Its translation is CSARPSGTEPTDTQYF.

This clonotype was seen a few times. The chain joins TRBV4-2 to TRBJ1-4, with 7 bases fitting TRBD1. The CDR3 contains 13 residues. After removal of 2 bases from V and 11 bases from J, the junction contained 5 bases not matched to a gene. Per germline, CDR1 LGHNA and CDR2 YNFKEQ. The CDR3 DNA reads TGTGCCAGCAGCCAACAGGACAGGCCCAAACTGTTTTTT. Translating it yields CASSQQDRPKLFF.

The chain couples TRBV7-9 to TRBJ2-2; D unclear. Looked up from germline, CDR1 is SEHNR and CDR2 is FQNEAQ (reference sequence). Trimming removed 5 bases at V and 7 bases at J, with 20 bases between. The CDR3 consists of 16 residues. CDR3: CASSLNTAIRVGELFF. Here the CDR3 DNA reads TGTGCCAGCAGCCTCAACACGGCAATCCGAGTCGGGGAGCTGTTTTTT.

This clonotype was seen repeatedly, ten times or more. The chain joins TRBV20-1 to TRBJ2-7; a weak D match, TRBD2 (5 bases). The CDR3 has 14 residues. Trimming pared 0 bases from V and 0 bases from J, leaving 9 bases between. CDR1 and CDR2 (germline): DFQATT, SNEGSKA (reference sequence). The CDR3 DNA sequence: TGCAGTGCTAGAGAGCCGGGGATCTCCTACGAGCAGTACTTC. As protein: CSAREPGISYEQYF.

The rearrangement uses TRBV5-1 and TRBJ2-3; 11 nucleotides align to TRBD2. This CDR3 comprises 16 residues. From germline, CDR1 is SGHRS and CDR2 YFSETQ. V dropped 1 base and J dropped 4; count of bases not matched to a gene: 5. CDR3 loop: CASSLMASGRSDTQYF. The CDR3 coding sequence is TGCGCCAGCAGCTTGATGGCTAGCGGGAGGTCAGATACGCAGTATTTT.

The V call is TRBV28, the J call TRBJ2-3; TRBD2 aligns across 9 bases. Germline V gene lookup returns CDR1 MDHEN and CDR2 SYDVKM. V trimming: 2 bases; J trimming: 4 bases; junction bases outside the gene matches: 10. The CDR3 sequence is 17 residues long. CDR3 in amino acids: CASSLSGGRALADTQYF. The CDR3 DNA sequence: TGTGCCAGCAGTTTAAGCGGCGGGAGGGCCCTCGCAGATACGCAGTATTTT. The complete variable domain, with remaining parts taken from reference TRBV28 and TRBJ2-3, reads DVKVTQSSRYLVKRTGEKVFLECVQDMDHENMFWYRQDPGLGLRLIYFSYDVKMKEKGDIPEGYSVSREKKERFSLILESASTNQTSMYLCASSLSGGRALADTQYFGPGTRLTVL.

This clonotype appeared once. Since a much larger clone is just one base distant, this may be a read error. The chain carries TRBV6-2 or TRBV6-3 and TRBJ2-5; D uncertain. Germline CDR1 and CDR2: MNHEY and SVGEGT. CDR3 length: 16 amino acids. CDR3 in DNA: TGTGCCATCAGTTACCCATCCAGAGAATTGGCCGAGACCCAGTACTTC. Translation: CAISYPSRELAETQYF.

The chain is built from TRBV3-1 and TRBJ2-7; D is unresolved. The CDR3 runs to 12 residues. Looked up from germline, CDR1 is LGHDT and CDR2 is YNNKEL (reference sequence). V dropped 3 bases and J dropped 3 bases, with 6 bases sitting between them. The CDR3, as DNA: TGTGCCAGCAGCCACCTTTACTACGAGCAGTACTTC. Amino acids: CASSHLYYEQYF.

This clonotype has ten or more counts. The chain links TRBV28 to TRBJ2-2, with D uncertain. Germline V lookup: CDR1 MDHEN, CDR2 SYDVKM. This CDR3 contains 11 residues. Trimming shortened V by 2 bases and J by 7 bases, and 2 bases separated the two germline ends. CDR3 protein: CASSLVGELFF. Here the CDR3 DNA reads TGTGCCAGCAGTTTAGTCGGGGAGCTGTTTTTT. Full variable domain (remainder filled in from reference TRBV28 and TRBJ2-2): DVKVTQSSRYLVKRTGEKVFLECVQDMDHENMFWYRQDPGLGLRLIYFSYDVKMKEKGDIPEGYSVSREKKERFSLILESASTNQTSMYLCASSLVGELFFGEGSRLTVL.

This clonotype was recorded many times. The DNA of the CDR3 is TGTGCCAGCAGAGTGACAGGGAACACTGAAGCTTTCTTT. This codes for CASRVTGNTEAFF. The chain carries TRBV7-2 and TRBJ1-1; D is perhaps TRBD1 (6 bases). Looked up from germline, CDR1 is SGHTA and CDR2 is FQGNSA. This CDR3 has 13 amino acids. V lost 6 bases to trimming and J lost 1 base, with 9 bases between them.

This chain's CDR3 is CASSGFGGGLGYEQYF. CDR3 bases: TGTGCCAGCAGTGGATTTGGAGGGGGCCTAGGATACGAGCAGTACTTC. The chain has TRBV6-2 or TRBV6-3 and TRBJ2-7; tentative D call: TRBD1 (7 bases). The CDR3 contains 16 residues. Trimming shortened V by 5 bases and J by 4 bases, and 21 bases separated the two germline ends. In germline, CDR1 is MNHEY, CDR2 SVGEGT.

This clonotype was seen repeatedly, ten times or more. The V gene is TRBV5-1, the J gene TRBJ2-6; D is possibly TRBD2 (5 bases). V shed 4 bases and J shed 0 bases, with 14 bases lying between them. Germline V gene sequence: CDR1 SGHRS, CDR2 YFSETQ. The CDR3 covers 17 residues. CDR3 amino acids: CASSGRTGSSGANVLTF. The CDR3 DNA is TGCGCCAGCAGCGGAAGGACGGGAAGCTCTGGGGCCAACGTCCTGACTTTC.

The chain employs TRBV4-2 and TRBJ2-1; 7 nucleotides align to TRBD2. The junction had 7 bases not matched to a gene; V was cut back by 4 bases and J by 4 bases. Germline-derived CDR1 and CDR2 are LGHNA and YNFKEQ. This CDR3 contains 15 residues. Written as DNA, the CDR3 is TGTGCCAGCAGCCCCGAGCGGGGACTATACAATGAGCAGTTCTTC. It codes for CASSPERGLYNEQFF.

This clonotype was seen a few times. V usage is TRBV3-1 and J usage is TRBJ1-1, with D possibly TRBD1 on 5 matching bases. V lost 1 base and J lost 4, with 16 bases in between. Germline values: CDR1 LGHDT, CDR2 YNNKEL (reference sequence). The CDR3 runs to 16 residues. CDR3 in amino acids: CASSQGSVGGRTEAFF. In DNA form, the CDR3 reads TGTGCCAGCAGCCAAGGCTCGGTTGGGGGACGCACTGAAGCTTTCTTT.

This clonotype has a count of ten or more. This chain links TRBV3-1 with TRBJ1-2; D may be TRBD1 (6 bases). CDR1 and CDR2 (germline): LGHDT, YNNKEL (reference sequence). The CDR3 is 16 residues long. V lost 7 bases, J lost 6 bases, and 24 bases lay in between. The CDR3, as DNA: TGTGCCAGCACCACCAGCATTTTAACAGGGAGAAATGGCTACACCTTC. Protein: CASTTSILTGRNGYTF.

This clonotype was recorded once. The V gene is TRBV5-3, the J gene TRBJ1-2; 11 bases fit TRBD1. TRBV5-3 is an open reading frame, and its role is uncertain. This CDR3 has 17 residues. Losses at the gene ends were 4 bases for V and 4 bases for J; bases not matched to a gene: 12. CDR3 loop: CARSPWTGGCLRYGYTF. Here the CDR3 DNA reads TGTGCCAGAAGCCCCTGGACAGGGGGCTGCCTGCGCTATGGCTACACCTTC.

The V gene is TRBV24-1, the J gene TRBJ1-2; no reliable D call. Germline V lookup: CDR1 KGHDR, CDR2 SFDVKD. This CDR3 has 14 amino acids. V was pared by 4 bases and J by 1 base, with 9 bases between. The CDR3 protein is CATSERALNYGYTF. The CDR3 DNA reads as TGTGCCACCAGTGAACGGGCTCTTAACTATGGCTACACCTTC.

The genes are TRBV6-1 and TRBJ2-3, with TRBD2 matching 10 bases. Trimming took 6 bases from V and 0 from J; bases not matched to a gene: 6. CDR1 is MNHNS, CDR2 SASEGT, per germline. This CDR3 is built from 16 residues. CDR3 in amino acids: CASSLGTSVSTDTQYF. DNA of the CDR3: TGTGCCAGCAGCCTCGGGACTAGCGTTAGCACAGATACGCAGTATTTT.

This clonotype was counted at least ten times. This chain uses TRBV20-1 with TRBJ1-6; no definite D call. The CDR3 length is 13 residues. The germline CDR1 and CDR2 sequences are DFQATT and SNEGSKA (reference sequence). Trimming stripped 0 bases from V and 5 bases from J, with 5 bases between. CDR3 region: CSARDHNNSPLHF. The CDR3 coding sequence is TGCAGTGCTAGAGATCACAATAATTCACCCCTCCACTTT.

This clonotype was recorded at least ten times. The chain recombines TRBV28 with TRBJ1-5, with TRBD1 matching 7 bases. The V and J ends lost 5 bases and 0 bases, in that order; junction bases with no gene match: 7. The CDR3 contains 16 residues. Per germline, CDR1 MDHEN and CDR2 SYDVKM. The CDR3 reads CASSLRGDSSNQPQHF. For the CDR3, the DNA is TGTGCCAGCAGTCTCAGGGGGGACAGTAGCAATCAGCCCCAGCATTTT.

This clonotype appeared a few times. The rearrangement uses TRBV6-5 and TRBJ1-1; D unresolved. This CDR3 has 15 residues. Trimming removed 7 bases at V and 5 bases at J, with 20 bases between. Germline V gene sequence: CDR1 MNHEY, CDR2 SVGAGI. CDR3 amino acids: CASMFFGRRQTEAFF. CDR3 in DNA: TGTGCCAGCATGTTCTTTGGGCGGAGGCAGACTGAAGCTTTCTTT.

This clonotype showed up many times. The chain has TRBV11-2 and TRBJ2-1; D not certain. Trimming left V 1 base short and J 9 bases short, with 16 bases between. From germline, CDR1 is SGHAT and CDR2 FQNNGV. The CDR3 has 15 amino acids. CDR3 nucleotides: TGTGCCAGCAGCTTAGGCCCGGACGCCCCGGTTGAGCAGTTCTTC. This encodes CASSLGPDAPVEQFF. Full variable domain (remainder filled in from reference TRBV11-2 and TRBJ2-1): EAGVAQSPRYKIIEKRQSVAFWCNPISGHATLYWYQQILGQGPKLLIQFQNNGVVDDSQLPKDRFSAERLKGVDSTLKIQPAKLEDSAVYLCASSLGPDAPVEQFFGPGTRLTVL.

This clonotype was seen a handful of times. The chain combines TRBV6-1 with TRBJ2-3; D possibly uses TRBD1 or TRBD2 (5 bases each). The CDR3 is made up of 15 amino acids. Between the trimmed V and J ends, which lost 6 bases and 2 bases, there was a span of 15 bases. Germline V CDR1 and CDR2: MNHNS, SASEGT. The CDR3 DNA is TGTGCCAGCAGGATTGGGGACGGGGTCACAGATACGCAGTATTTT. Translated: CASRIGDGVTDTQYF.

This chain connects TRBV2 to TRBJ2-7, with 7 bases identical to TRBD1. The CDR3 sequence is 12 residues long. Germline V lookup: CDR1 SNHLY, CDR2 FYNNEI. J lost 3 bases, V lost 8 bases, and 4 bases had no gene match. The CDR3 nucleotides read TGTGCCAGCCACCGACAGGGCTACGAGCAGTACTTC. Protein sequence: CASHRQGYEQYF.